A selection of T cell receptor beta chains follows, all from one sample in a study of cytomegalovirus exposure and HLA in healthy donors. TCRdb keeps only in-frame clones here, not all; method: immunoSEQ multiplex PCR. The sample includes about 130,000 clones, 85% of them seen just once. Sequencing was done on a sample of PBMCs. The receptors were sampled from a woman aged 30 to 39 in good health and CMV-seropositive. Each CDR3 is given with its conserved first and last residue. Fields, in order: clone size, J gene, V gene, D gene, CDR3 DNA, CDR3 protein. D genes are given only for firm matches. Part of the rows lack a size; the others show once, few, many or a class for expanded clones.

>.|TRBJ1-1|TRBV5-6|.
TGTGCCAGCAGCTTGACGGTCATGAACACTGAAGCTTTCTTT
CASSLTVMNTEAFF
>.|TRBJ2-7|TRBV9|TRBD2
TGTGCCAGCAGCGAGGGACTAGCGGGAAGCGTCTCCTACGAGCAGTACTTC
CASSEGLAGSVSYEQYF
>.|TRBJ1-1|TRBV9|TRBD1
TGTGCCAGCAGCGCCCGACAGGGGATGGGCACTGAAGCTTTCTTT
CASSARQGMGTEAFF
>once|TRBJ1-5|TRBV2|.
TGTGCCAGCAGTGGGAACAGGGATGATCAGCCCCAGCATTTT
CASSGNRDDQPQHF
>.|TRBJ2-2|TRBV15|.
TGTGCCACCAGCAGAGCCGCCGGGGAGCTGTTTTTT
CATSRAAGELFF
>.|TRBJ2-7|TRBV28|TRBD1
TGTGCCAGCAGTTTATCGACAGGGGGCGGGCCGTACTTC
CASSLSTGGGPYF
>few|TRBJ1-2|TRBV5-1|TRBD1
TGCGCCAGCAGCCCTTTACAGGGGGCGGGCTATGGCTACACCTTC
CASSPLQGAGYGYTF
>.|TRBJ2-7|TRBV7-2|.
TGTGCCAGCAGCTTTTACTACGAGCAGTACTTC
CASSFYYEQYF
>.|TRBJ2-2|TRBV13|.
TGTGCCAGCAGCCCTTTTCTCCAGACCGGGACAAGGAGTGCCGGGGAGCTGTTTTTT
CASSPFLQTGTRSAGELFF
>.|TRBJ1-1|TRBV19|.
TGTGCCAGTAGTATAGGTGGCCTGAACACTGAAGCTTTCTTT
CASSIGGLNTEAFF
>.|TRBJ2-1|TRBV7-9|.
TGTGCCAGCAGGTCTCCGGACACCCCCTTCCAGTTCTTC
CASRSPDTPFQFF
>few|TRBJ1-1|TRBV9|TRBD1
TGTGCCAGCAGCACCTCAGGGGGGAACACTGAAGCTTTCTTT
CASSTSGGNTEAFF
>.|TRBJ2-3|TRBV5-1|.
TGCGCCAGCAGCTCGCGGGCAGATACGCAGTATTTT
CASSSRADTQYF
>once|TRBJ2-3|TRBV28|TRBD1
TGTGCCAGCAGCGCTCTGACAGGGGCCAGCACAGATACGCAGTATTTT
CASSALTGASTDTQYF
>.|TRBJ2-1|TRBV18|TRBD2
TGTGCCAGCTCACCACCGATGGGAGGGACCCAGGTTGAGCAGTTCTTC
CASSPPMGGTQVEQFF
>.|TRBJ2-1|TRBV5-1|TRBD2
TGCGCCAGCAGCCCCCGGAATAGCGGGGGGGGGAATGAGCAGTTCTTC
CASSPRNSGGGNEQFF
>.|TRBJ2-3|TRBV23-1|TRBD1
TGCGCCAGCGGACAGGGGGCAGGGGATACGCAGTATTTT
CASGQGAGDTQYF
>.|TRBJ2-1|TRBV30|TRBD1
TGTGCCTGGAGGTTTGGGACAGGGGGCAATGAGCAGTTCTTC
CAWRFGTGGNEQFF
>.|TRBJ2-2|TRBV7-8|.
TGTGCCAGCAGCTTGGTGATGCGGAACGGGGAGCTGTTTTTT
CASSLVMRNGELFF
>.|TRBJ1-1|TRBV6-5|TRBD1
TGTGCCAGCAGTTCGCCGGGACAGGGTGGGAATGCTGAAGCTTTCTTT
CASSSPGQGGNAEAFF
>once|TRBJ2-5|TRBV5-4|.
TGTGCCAGCAGCTTGGCCCCAGGGGCCCCGTGGGAGACCCAGTACTTC
CASSLAPGAPWETQYF
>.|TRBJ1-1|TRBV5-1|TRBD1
TGCGCCAGCAGCCACGGAGGGAGGACAGGTCCGGGGACTGAAGCTTTCTTT
CASSHGGRTGPGTEAFF
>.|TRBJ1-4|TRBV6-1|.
TGTGCCAGCAGTGAAGTCCAGGGGTACAATGAAAAACTGTTTTTT
CASSEVQGYNEKLFF
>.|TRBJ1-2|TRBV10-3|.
TGTGCCATCAGTGACGGTAACTATGGCTACACCTTC
CAISDGNYGYTF
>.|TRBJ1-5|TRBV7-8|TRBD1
TGTGCCAGCAGCTTTGCCCCTTCTCCCAGGGGGCTGCATCAGCCCCAGCATTTT
CASSFAPSPRGLHQPQHF
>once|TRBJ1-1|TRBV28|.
TGTGCCACAAGTACAGGTACGCTGACCACTGAAGCTTTCTTT
CATSTGTLTTEAFF
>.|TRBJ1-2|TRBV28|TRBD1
TGTGCCAGCATTCCTTCTGACAGGGTATATGGCTACACCTTC
CASIPSDRVYGYTF
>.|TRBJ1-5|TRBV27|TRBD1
TGTGCCAGCAGTGCAACCGGGACAGGGGACCTTTATAGCAATCAGCCCCAGCATTTT
CASSATGTGDLYSNQPQHF
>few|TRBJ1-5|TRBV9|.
TGTGCCAGCTCCCCCCCAGGCGGCAATCAGCCCCAGCATTTT
CASSPPGGNQPQHF
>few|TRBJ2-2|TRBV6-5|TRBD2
TGTGCCAGCAGTGAGGGCGGGAGACCCGGGGAGCTGTTTTTT
CASSEGGRPGELFF
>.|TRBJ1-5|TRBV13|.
TGTGCCAGCAGCTTAGGACGGTGGCAGGTCAATCAGCCCCAGCATTTT
CASSLGRWQVNQPQHF
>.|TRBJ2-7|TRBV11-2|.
TGTGCCAGCAGTAAGGGCAGGGGACCCTACGAGCAGTACTTC
CASSKGRGPYEQYF
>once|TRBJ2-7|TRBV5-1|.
TGCGCCAGCAGGCCACAGGGCACCTACGAGCAGTACTTC
CASRPQGTYEQYF
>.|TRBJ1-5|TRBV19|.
TGTGCCAGTAGTATAGGGGGGGGACAGCCCCAGCATTTT
CASSIGGGQPQHF
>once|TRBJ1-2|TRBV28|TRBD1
TGTGCCAGCAGTTCCGGACAGGGATCCTATGGCTACACCTTC
CASSSGQGSYGYTF
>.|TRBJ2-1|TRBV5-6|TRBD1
TGTGCCAGCAGCTCCTGGACAGGTTACAATGAGCAGTTCTTC
CASSSWTGYNEQFF
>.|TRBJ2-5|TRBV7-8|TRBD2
TGTGCCAGCAGCTCCCCTGGACTAGCGGGGGGGCAAGGGACCCAGTACTTC
CASSSPGLAGGQGTQYF
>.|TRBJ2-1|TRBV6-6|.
TGTGCCAGCGACTCCAGCTCCTACAATGAGCAGTTCTTC
CASDSSSYNEQFF
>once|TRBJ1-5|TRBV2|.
TGTGCCAGCAGTGGAGCCGACAGTCGTGATCAGCCCCAGCATTTT
CASSGADSRDQPQHF
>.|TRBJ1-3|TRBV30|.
TGTGCCTGGAGTGTCTCGAGCTCTGGAAACACCATATATTTT
CAWSVSSSGNTIYF
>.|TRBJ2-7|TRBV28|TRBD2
TGTGCCAGCAGCTCGGGGACTAGCTCCTACGAGCAGTACTTC
CASSSGTSSYEQYF
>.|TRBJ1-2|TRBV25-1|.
TGTGCCGGCAGGACCGGGGATGGCTACACCTTC
CAGRTGDGYTF
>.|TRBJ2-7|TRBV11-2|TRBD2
TGTGCCAGCAGCTTAGACCTCATTAGCGGGACGTACGAGCAGTACTTC
CASSLDLISGTYEQYF
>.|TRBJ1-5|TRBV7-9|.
TGTGCCAGCACCCCGGGAGGCGGGCAGGGCCACAATCAGCCCCAGCATTTT
CASTPGGGQGHNQPQHF
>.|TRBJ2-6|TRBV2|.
TGTGCCAGCAGGCTAGTAACTGGGGCCAACGTCCTGACTTTC
CASRLVTGANVLTF
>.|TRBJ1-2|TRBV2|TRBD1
TGTGCCACAAAAGGACAGGGTAACTATGGCTACACCTTC
CATKGQGNYGYTF
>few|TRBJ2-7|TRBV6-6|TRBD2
TGTGCCAGCACAAACGTGGGAGGGGCCGTTTCTGACGAGCAGTACTTC
CASTNVGGAVSDEQYF
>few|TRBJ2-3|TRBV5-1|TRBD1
TGCGCCAGCAGCTGGGGGGGGACAGGGGGACACACAGATACGCAGTATTTT
CASSWGGTGGHTDTQYF
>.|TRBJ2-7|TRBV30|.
TGTGCCTGGAGGAAGCTGGGCGTGGCTTACTACGAGCAGTACTTC
CAWRKLGVAYYEQYF
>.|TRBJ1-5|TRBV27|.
TGTGCCAGCAGTTTGGGACACCGAGATCAGCCCCAGCATTTT
CASSLGHRDQPQHF
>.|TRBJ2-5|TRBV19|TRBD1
TGTGCCAGTAGTGCCAGGACAGGCGTACAAGAGACCCAGTACTTC
CASSARTGVQETQYF
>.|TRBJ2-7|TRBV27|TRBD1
TGTGCCAGCAGCCGGGACAGGGGCCCCACCTACGAGCAGTACTTC
CASSRDRGPTYEQYF
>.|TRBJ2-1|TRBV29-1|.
TGCAGCGTCCGTAGGACCGTTTCCCAGGGCAATGAGCAGTTCTTC
CSVRRTVSQGNEQFF